This T cell receptor beta chain was obtained from a study of TIL therapy for anti-PD-1-resistant metastatic lung cancer (dated by TCRdb to the early 2020s). In the study overall: Tumors were harvested prior to any PD-1/PD-L1 blockade, after which nivolumab was administered to patients, and lymphodepletion, expanded TIL infusion and IL-2 were given to patients who progressed. A median age of around 54 years (range about 38-85) and a median tumor PD-L1 proportion score of 6% were recorded among enrolled patients. The cohort was composed predominantly of lung adenocarcinoma, with a few EGFR-mutant and two ALK-rearranged tumors included, and half of patients were identified as current or former smokers. A median non-synonymous tumor mutation burden of under 1.9 mutations per megabase was determined across the cohort by whole-exome sequencing. Tumor and peripheral blood T cell receptor beta sequencing was used to track clonotypes across tumor, expanded TIL product and serial blood samples.

The time point label, read with the paper, signifies: pre-treatment sample, taken before nivolumab and TIL therapy. Adults with stage 4 NSCLC were enrolled in a dual-center phase I trial from 2017 to early 2020. The samples were obtained from a phase I trial that was single-arm and open-label and tested tumor-infiltrating lymphocyte therapy combined with nivolumab in advanced non-small cell lung cancer. Blood mononuclear cells were isolated from EDTA tubes by Ficoll gradient and were snap-frozen as pellets, and DNA was extracted with a Qiagen mini-prep kit. TCR beta CDR3 regions were amplified from genomic DNA with the immunoSEQ v3 hsTCRB kit using bias-controlled multiplex PCR. The TCR libraries were sequenced on an Illumina NextSeq 500 to 2 million to 2.5 million read pairs for survey level or roughly 4.5-6.5 million read pairs for deep level. Under the source paper's analysis protocol: The immunoSEQ Analyzer software assigned V, D and J genes, filtered out non-productive sequences, and reported clonality. Repertoires were compared by productive Simpson clonality and by the Morisita overlap index of productive TRB rearrangements between infused TIL and blood. Absolute clonotype counts in blood were estimated as lymphocyte count times CD3+ fraction times the clone's productive frequency. This immuneACCESS table, as held by TCRdb, lists in-frame sequences with V and J called but not all clones. Of the missing ones, under half trace to an unresolved V gene in checked studies; the others have no known cause. The DNA gave D and trimming, while V, J and clone size come from that table. The sample records tens of thousands of clones, around 79% of which are singletons. Roughly 5% of the sample goes to the ten largest clones.

The paper's findings and limits, for the study overall: The study protocol defined all tumor marker inferences as exploratory. Clonotypes from the infused TIL partially replaced the baseline peripheral repertoire and then declined over months, and persistence showed no apparent association with response. Generalizability was limited because the cohort was highly selected, with more treatment-naive, never-smoker and oncogene-addicted patients included than is typical.

This clone turned up a few times. Its antigen is still unknown. Base-call qualities are not available, and no considerably larger clone is one nucleotide away. The sequenced sample was blood, obtained at baseline. This clonotype originated in a woman aged 25 to 80 with non-small cell lung cancer.

The nucleotide sequence reads TGTGCCAGCAGTCCGACCAGGGGAACCTACGAGCAGTACTTC. The encoded protein is CASSPTRGTYEQYF. The rearrangement joined TRBV2 to TRBJ2-7; TRBD1 could be the D gene, as 6 bases match. V loses 5 bases of germline sequence and J loses 2 bases, and the interval between the two ends is 13 bases. The CDR3 numbers 14 residues from cysteine through phenylalanine. This entry keeps only the CDR3 DNA: 42 bases, framed from base 1. Reading the germline V gene gives CDR1 SNHLY and CDR2 FYNNEI.